A selection of T cell receptor beta chains follows, all from one sample in a study of identical twins. TCRdb re-called the 5' RACE reads through MiXCR, storing one row per CDR3 protein. The data contain about 190,000 distinct CDR3 sequences, around a sixth of them singletons. A further study also used this sample, focusing on T cells expressing NK-cell markers.

The specimen was CD8+ T cells sorted from blood. Receptors originate from a woman aged 18-35 years in good health. CDR3s include the opening cysteine and the closing phenylalanine or tryptophan. The order of the fields is V gene, clone size, J gene, D gene, CDR3 protein, CDR3 DNA. A D gene is named only where the DNA matches it firmly. Expanded clones are given a class, and other clones once, few, many or no size at all.

v_gene: TRBV7-9; abundance: .; j_gene: TRBJ2-7; d_gene: TRBD2; CDR3aa: CASSLTELAGGAYEQYF; CDR3nt: TGTGCCAGCAGCTTAACAGAACTAGCGGGGGGAGCCTACGAGCAGTACTTC
v_gene: TRBV6-5; abundance: .; j_gene: TRBJ2-2; d_gene: .; CDR3aa: CASSYLGLAGELFF; CDR3nt: TGTGCCAGCAGTTACCTGGGGTTGGCCGGGGAGCTGTTTTTT
v_gene: TRBV6-2/TRBV6-3; abundance: few; j_gene: TRBJ2-7; d_gene: .; CDR3aa: CASSYEFGLGYEQYF; CDR3nt: TGTGCCAGCAGTTACGAATTCGGATTGGGCTACGAGCAGTACTTC
v_gene: TRBV20-1; abundance: .; j_gene: TRBJ2-1; d_gene: TRBD2; CDR3aa: CSAGLAGVFNEQFF; CDR3nt: TGCAGTGCTGGACTAGCGGGAGTGTTCAATGAGCAGTTCTTC
v_gene: TRBV14; abundance: .; j_gene: TRBJ2-7; d_gene: .; CDR3aa: CASSQDAGPLSYEQYF; CDR3nt: TGTGCCAGCAGCCAAGACGCGGGGCCCCTCTCCTACGAGCAGTACTTC
v_gene: TRBV27; abundance: few; j_gene: TRBJ2-1; d_gene: .; CDR3aa: CASSPRPGSISSYNEQFF; CDR3nt: TGTGCCAGCAGTCCGCGACCGGGATCCATTAGCTCCTACAATGAGCAGTTCTTC
v_gene: TRBV20-1; abundance: .; j_gene: TRBJ2-1; d_gene: .; CDR3aa: CSARRGGRDEQFF; CDR3nt: TGCAGTGCTCGGAGGGGGGGCAGGGATGAGCAGTTCTTC
v_gene: TRBV4-1; abundance: .; j_gene: TRBJ2-7; d_gene: .; CDR3aa: CASSRAGLSYEQYF; CDR3nt: TGCGCCAGCAGCCGTGCGGGACTGTCCTACGAGCAGTACTTC
v_gene: TRBV29-1; abundance: .; j_gene: TRBJ2-7; d_gene: .; CDR3aa: CSVRTDSYEQYF; CDR3nt: TGCAGCGTAAGGACAGACTCCTACGAGCAGTACTTC
v_gene: TRBV20-1; abundance: .; j_gene: TRBJ2-4; d_gene: TRBD2; CDR3aa: CSARLAGVMENIQYF; CDR3nt: TGCAGTGCTCGACTAGCGGGGGTGATGGAAAACATTCAGTACTTC
v_gene: TRBV4-3; abundance: few; j_gene: TRBJ2-1; d_gene: TRBD2; CDR3aa: CASSQDLRTSSYNERFF; CDR3nt: TGCGCCAGCAGCCAAGACCTGAGGACTAGCTCCTACAATGAGCGGTTCTTC
v_gene: TRBV4-3; abundance: few; j_gene: TRBJ2-3; d_gene: .; CDR3aa: CASSQVGGGTDTQYF; CDR3nt: TGCGCCAGCAGCCAAGTTGGGGGTGGCACAGATACGCAGTATTTT
v_gene: TRBV5-1; abundance: .; j_gene: TRBJ2-3; d_gene: .; CDR3aa: CASRSPPDTQYF; CDR3nt: TGCGCCAGCAGATCCCCCCCAGATACGCAGTATTTT
v_gene: TRBV9; abundance: .; j_gene: TRBJ2-3; d_gene: .; CDR3aa: CASSVSGIATDTQYF; CDR3nt: TGTGCCAGCAGCGTATCAGGGATCGCCACAGATACGCAGTATTTT
v_gene: TRBV11-1; abundance: few; j_gene: TRBJ2-3; d_gene: TRBD1; CDR3aa: CASSTGQGRDTQYF; CDR3nt: TGTGCCAGCAGCACGGGACAGGGTAGGGATACGCAGTATTTT
v_gene: TRBV29-1; abundance: few; j_gene: TRBJ1-1; d_gene: .; CDR3aa: CSVEDRGAAFF; CDR3nt: TGCAGCGTTGAAGATCGGGGCGCGGCTTTCTTT
v_gene: TRBV14; abundance: few; j_gene: TRBJ2-3; d_gene: .; CDR3aa: CASSPRFGQGGADTQYF; CDR3nt: TGTGCCAGCAGCCCCCGCTTTGGGCAGGGTGGGGCAGATACGCAGTATTTT
v_gene: TRBV19; abundance: .; j_gene: TRBJ2-1; d_gene: TRBD2; CDR3aa: CASSLQAGATYNEQFF; CDR3nt: TGTGCCAGTAGTTTGCAAGCGGGGGCAACCTACAATGAGCAGTTCTTC
v_gene: TRBV11-2; abundance: .; j_gene: TRBJ2-5; d_gene: TRBD2; CDR3aa: CASSVLLGTSGGQETQYF; CDR3nt: TGTGCCAGCAGCGTCCTCCTAGGGACTAGCGGGGGCCAAGAGACCCAGTACTTC
v_gene: TRBV2; abundance: .; j_gene: TRBJ2-7; d_gene: TRBD1; CDR3aa: CASSEIGTGGEQYF; CDR3nt: TGTGCCAGCAGTGAAATTGGGACAGGGGGCGAGCAGTACTTC
v_gene: TRBV12-5; abundance: .; j_gene: TRBJ2-7; d_gene: .; CDR3aa: CASGDSGSSYEQYF; CDR3nt: TGTGCTAGTGGGGACAGTGGGAGCTCCTACGAGCAGTACTTC
v_gene: TRBV7-9; abundance: many; j_gene: TRBJ2-7; d_gene: TRBD2; CDR3aa: CASSLRTSGSSYEQYF; CDR3nt: TGTGCCAGCAGCTTACGTACTAGCGGGTCTTCCTACGAGCAGTACTTC
v_gene: TRBV12-3/TRBV12-4; abundance: many; j_gene: TRBJ1-2; d_gene: .; CDR3aa: CASGGDNYGYTF; CDR3nt: TGTGCCAGCGGCGGGGACAACTATGGCTACACCTTC
v_gene: TRBV27; abundance: .; j_gene: TRBJ2-4; d_gene: TRBD1; CDR3aa: CASRLTGGGLFWYF; CDR3nt: TGTGCCAGCAGGCTTACAGGGGGCGGCCTTTTTTGGTACTTC
v_gene: TRBV4-2; abundance: few; j_gene: TRBJ2-2; d_gene: .; CDR3aa: CASSQSGEHTGELFF; CDR3nt: TGTGCCAGCAGCCAATCGGGGGAACACACCGGGGAGCTGTTTTTT
v_gene: TRBV6-2/TRBV6-3; abundance: few; j_gene: TRBJ1-2; d_gene: .; CDR3aa: CASSYGGSLYGYTF; CDR3nt: TGTGCCAGCAGTTACGGCGGCAGCTTATATGGCTACACCTTC
v_gene: TRBV12-3/TRBV12-4; abundance: .; j_gene: TRBJ2-4; d_gene: TRBD1; CDR3aa: CASSLGWGQAKNIQYF; CDR3nt: TGTGCCAGCAGTTTAGGATGGGGACAGGCCAAAAACATTCAGTACTTC
v_gene: TRBV12-3/TRBV12-4; abundance: few; j_gene: TRBJ2-1; d_gene: TRBD2; CDR3aa: CASSGGTSGNEQFF; CDR3nt: TGTGCCAGCAGTGGCGGGACTAGCGGCAATGAGCAGTTCTTC
v_gene: TRBV29-1; abundance: many; j_gene: TRBJ2-1; d_gene: TRBD1; CDR3aa: CSVEGSGGMSYNEQFF; CDR3nt: TGCAGCGTTGAAGGCTCAGGGGGCATGTCCTACAATGAGCAGTTCTTC
v_gene: TRBV12-3/TRBV12-4; abundance: many; j_gene: TRBJ1-1; d_gene: .; CDR3aa: CASSFQTEAFF; CDR3nt: TGTGCCAGCAGTTTTCAGACTGAAGCTTTCTTT
v_gene: TRBV20-1; abundance: once; j_gene: TRBJ2-3; d_gene: .; CDR3aa: CSASDRVGQTTDTQYF; CDR3nt: TGCAGTGCTAGCGATAGGGTCGGGCAGACCACAGATACGCAGTATTTT
v_gene: TRBV4-3; abundance: few; j_gene: TRBJ2-1; d_gene: .; CDR3aa: CASSQDIYSSYNEQFF; CDR3nt: TGCGCCAGCAGCCAAGATATATACAGCTCCTACAATGAGCAGTTCTTC
v_gene: TRBV12-3/TRBV12-4; abundance: .; j_gene: TRBJ1-2; d_gene: .; CDR3aa: CASSFGAFYGYTF; CDR3nt: TGTGCCAGCAGTTTCGGGGCATTCTATGGCTACACCTTC
v_gene: TRBV7-9; abundance: .; j_gene: TRBJ2-7; d_gene: .; CDR3aa: CASRALGSGYEQYF; CDR3nt: TGTGCCAGCAGGGCCCTAGGGTCAGGCTACGAGCAGTACTTC
v_gene: TRBV6-2/TRBV6-3; abundance: .; j_gene: TRBJ2-1; d_gene: TRBD2; CDR3aa: CASSPEVPSGSYNEQFF; CDR3nt: TGTGCCAGCAGCCCCGAAGTTCCTAGCGGGTCCTACAATGAGCAGTTCTTC
v_gene: TRBV7-8; abundance: .; j_gene: TRBJ2-3; d_gene: .; CDR3aa: CASSPEPDTQYF; CDR3nt: TGTGCCAGCAGCCCGGAGCCAGATACGCAGTATTTT
v_gene: TRBV5-1; abundance: few; j_gene: TRBJ2-1; d_gene: .; CDR3aa: CASSLEVEPNEQFF; CDR3nt: TGCGCCAGCAGCTTGGAAGTAGAACCTAATGAGCAGTTCTTC
v_gene: TRBV5-1; abundance: .; j_gene: TRBJ2-3; d_gene: .; CDR3aa: CASSAVGGGGDTQYF; CDR3nt: TGCGCCAGCAGCGCAGTAGGCGGCGGGGGCGATACGCAGTATTTT
v_gene: TRBV10-3; abundance: .; j_gene: TRBJ2-1; d_gene: .; CDR3aa: CAIAAGRALTDEQFF; CDR3nt: TGTGCCATCGCGGCCGGCAGAGCCTTAACGGATGAGCAGTTCTTC
v_gene: TRBV5-6; abundance: few; j_gene: TRBJ2-1; d_gene: TRBD2; CDR3aa: CASSPVLAGGDEQFF; CDR3nt: TGTGCCAGCAGCCCGGTACTAGCGGGGGGCGATGAGCAGTTCTTC
v_gene: TRBV7-8; abundance: few; j_gene: TRBJ2-5; d_gene: .; CDR3aa: CASSYARAQQETQYF; CDR3nt: TGTGCCAGCAGCTACGCTAGGGCCCAACAAGAGACCCAGTACTTC
v_gene: TRBV20-1; abundance: .; j_gene: TRBJ1-1; d_gene: .; CDR3aa: CSARVGVTEAFF; CDR3nt: TGCAGTGCTAGGGTAGGAGTAACTGAAGCTTTCTTT
v_gene: TRBV6-6; abundance: .; j_gene: TRBJ2-1; d_gene: TRBD1; CDR3aa: CASINRGNEQFF; CDR3nt: TGTGCCAGCATTAACAGGGGAAATGAGCAGTTCTTC
v_gene: TRBV11-2; abundance: many; j_gene: TRBJ2-1; d_gene: .; CDR3aa: CASSPMTGSYPNEQFF; CDR3nt: TGTGCCAGCAGCCCGATGACAGGAAGCTACCCCAATGAGCAGTTCTTC
v_gene: TRBV7-9; abundance: .; j_gene: TRBJ2-7; d_gene: .; CDR3aa: CASSLGWSEQYF; CDR3nt: TGTGCCAGCAGCTTAGGGTGGAGCGAGCAGTACTTC
v_gene: TRBV4-3; abundance: many; j_gene: TRBJ1-6; d_gene: TRBD1; CDR3aa: CASSQSRTGIGSPLHF; CDR3nt: TGCGCCAGCAGCCAGTCGAGGACAGGGATAGGGTCACCCCTCCACTTT
v_gene: TRBV9; abundance: .; j_gene: TRBJ1-1; d_gene: .; CDR3aa: CASSVGVGNTEAFF; CDR3nt: TGTGCCAGCAGCGTAGGGGTAGGGAACACTGAAGCTTTCTTT
v_gene: TRBV12-5; abundance: few; j_gene: TRBJ1-2; d_gene: .; CDR3aa: CASGSTPVYGYTF; CDR3nt: TGTGCTAGTGGGTCAACGCCCGTCTATGGCTACACCTTC
v_gene: TRBV19; abundance: .; j_gene: TRBJ2-7; d_gene: TRBD2; CDR3aa: CASSIDTTSGGYEQYF; CDR3nt: TGTGCCAGTAGTATAGATACGACTAGCGGAGGCTACGAGCAGTACTTC
v_gene: TRBV7-2; abundance: .; j_gene: TRBJ2-1; d_gene: TRBD2; CDR3aa: CASSLVGGDNEQFF; CDR3nt: TGTGCCAGCAGCTTAGTGGGAGGGGACAATGAGCAGTTCTTC
v_gene: TRBV20-1; abundance: many; j_gene: TRBJ1-1; d_gene: TRBD1; CDR3aa: CSAKDRGGTEAFF; CDR3nt: TGCAGTGCCAAGGACAGGGGCGGCACTGAAGCTTTCTTT
v_gene: TRBV11-2; abundance: .; j_gene: TRBJ2-2; d_gene: .; CDR3aa: CASSLWVTGELFF; CDR3nt: TGTGCCAGCAGCTTATGGGTAACCGGGGAGCTGTTTTTT